This TCR beta chain was recorded in a study of blood T cell repertoires in COVID-19. Across the study: There were acute and convalescent COVID-19 samples, and they came from the United States, Italy and Spain. The analysed material was cDNA or gDNA that came from T cells, B-cell-depleted T cells, or PBMCs.

Germline CDR1 reads KGHDR; CDR2 reads SFDVKD. There are 15 residues in the CDR3. With 3 bases removed from V and 3 bases from J, the gap between germline ends came to 13 bases. This clone occurred once. Original handling: Reference gene primers were amplified, and this amplification served to estimate nucleated cell counts. The assay was immunoSEQ multiplex PCR, and TCRdb's table has in-frame clones only and misses some. D and trimming were read from the DNA, whereas the V and J calls and clone size are those reported in that table. The sample yields about 240,000 clones, around 87% seen once. Sequenced sample: peripheral blood. The chain couples TRBV24-1 to TRBJ1-2; no clear D. This clonotype was sampled from a man in his sixties who had recovered from COVID-19. DNA for the CDR3: TGTGCCACCAGTGATGCTCGGGGTAGGGACTATGGCTACACCTTC. Translated, it gives CATSDARGRDYGYTF.